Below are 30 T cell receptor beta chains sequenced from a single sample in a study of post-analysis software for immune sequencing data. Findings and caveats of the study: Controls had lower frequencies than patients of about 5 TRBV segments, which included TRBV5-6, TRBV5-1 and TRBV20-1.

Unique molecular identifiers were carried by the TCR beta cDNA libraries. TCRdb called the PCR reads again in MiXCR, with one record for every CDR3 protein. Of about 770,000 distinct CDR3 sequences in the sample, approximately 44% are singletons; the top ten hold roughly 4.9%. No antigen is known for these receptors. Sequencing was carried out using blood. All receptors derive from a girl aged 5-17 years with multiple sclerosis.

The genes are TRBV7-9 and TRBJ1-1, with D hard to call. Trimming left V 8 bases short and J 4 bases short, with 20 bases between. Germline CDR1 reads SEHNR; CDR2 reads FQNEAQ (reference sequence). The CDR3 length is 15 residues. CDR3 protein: CASGDVNLWGTEAFF. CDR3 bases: TGTGCCAGCGGGGATGTCAACCTCTGGGGCACTGAAGCTTTCTTT.

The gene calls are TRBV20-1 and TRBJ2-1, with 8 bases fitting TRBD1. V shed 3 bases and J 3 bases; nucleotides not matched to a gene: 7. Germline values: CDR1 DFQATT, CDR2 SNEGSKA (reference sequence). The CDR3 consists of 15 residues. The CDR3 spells CSASSRDRSYNEQFF. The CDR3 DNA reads TGCAGTGCTAGTTCCCGGGACAGGAGCTACAATGAGCAGTTCTTC.

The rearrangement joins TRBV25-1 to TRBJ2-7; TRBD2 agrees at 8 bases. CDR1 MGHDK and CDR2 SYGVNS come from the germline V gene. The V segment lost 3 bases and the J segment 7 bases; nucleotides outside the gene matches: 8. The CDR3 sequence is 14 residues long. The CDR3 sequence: CASSDSSGSWEQYF. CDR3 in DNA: TGTGCCAGCAGTGATTCGAGCGGGAGTTGGGAGCAGTACTTC.

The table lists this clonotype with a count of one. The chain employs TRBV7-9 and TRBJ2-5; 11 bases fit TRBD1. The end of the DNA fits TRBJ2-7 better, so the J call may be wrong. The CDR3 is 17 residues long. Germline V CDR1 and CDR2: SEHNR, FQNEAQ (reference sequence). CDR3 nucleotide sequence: TGTGCCAGCAGCCTACCTTTTGGGACAGGGGGTTCCTACGAGCAGTACTTC. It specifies CASSLPFGTGGSYEQYF.

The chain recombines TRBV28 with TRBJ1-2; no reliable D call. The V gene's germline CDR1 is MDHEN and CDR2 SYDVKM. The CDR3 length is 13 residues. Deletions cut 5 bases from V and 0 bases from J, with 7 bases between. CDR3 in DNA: TGTGCCAGCAGTCCTTTGACTAACTATGGCTACACCTTC. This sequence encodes CASSPLTNYGYTF.

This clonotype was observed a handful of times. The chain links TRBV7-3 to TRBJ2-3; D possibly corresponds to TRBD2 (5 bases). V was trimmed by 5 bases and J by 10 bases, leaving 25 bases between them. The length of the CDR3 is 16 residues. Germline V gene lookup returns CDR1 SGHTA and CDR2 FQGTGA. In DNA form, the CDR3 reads TGTGCCAGCAGCCCTGAAGGGAGTCAAGCCGTCTCGGCGCAGTATTTT. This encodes CASSPEGSQAVSAQYF.

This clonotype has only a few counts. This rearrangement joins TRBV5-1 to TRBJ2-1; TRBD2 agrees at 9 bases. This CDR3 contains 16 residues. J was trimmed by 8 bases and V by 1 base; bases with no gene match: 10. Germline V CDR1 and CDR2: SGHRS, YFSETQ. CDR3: CASSLTGGRAGDEQFF. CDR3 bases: TGCGCCAGCAGCTTGACGGGCGGGAGGGCCGGGGATGAGCAGTTCTTC.

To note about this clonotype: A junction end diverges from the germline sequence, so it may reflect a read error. The CDR3: CASSLTGTGLGGYTF. The CDR3 nucleotides read TGTGCCAGCAGCCTAACCGGGACAGGCCTCGGTGGCTACACCTTC. This chain uses TRBV7-3 with TRBJ1-2, with 8 positions matching TRBD1. This CDR3 spans 15 amino acids. Germline V CDR1 and CDR2: SGHTA, FQGTGA.

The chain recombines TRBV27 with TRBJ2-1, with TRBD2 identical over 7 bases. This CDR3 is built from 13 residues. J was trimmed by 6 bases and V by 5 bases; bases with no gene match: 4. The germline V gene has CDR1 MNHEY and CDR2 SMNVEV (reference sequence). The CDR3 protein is CASSTGTINEQFF. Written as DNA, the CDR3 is TGTGCCAGCAGTACCGGGACTATCAATGAGCAGTTCTTC.

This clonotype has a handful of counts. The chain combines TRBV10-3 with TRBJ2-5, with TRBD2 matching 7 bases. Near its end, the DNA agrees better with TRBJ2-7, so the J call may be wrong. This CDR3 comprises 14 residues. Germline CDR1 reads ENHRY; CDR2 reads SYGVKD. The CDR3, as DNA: TGTGCCATCAGTGAGTCGGCTAGCGGAGACGAGCAGTACTTC. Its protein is CAISESASGDEQYF.

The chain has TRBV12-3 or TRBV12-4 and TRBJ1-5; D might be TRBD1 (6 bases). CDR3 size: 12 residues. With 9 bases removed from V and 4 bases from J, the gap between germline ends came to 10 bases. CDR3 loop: CARPGQNQPQHF. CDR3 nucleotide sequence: TGTGCCAGGCCTGGACAGAATCAGCCCCAGCATTTT.

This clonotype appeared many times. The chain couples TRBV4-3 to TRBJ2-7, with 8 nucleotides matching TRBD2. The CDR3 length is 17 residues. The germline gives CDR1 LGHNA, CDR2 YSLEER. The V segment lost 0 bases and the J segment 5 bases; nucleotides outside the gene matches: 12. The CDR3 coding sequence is TGCGCCAGCAGCCAAGATCCAAGCGGGAGTCCTATACACGAGCAGTACTTC. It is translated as CASSQDPSGSPIHEQYF.

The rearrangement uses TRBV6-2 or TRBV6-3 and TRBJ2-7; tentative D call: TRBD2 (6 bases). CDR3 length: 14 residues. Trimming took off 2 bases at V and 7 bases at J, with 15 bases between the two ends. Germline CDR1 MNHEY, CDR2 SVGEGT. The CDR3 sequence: CASSYGGGAGEQYF. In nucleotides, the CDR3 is TGTGCCAGCAGTTACGGCGGCGGGGCTGGGGAGCAGTACTTC.

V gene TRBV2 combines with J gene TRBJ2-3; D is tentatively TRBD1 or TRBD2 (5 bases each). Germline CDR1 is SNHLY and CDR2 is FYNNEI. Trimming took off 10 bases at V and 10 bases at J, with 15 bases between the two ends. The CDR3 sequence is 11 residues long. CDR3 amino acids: CAIPGPGAQYF. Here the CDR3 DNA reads TGTGCCATCCCAGGGCCCGGGGCGCAGTATTTT.

The DNA of the CDR3 is TGTGCCAGCAGCTTAGGGACGCCCCAACTGGGGAATGAGCAGTTCTTC. This translates into CASSLGTPQLGNEQFF. J is TRBJ2-1 and V is TRBV7-2, with no clear D. Trimming left V 1 base short and J 7 bases short, with 17 bases between. From germline, CDR1 is SGHTA and CDR2 FQGNSA. CDR3 length: 16 residues.

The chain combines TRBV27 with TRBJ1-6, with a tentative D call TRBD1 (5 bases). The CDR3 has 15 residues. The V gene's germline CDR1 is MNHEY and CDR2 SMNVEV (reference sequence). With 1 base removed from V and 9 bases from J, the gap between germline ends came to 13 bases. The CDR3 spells CASSLYGQGGSPLHF. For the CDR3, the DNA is TGTGCCAGCAGTTTATATGGCCAGGGAGGTTCACCCCTCCACTTT.

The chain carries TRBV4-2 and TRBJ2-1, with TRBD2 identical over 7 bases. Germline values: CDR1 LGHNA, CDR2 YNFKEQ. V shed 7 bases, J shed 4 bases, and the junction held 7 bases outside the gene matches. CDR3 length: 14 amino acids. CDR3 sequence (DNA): TGTGCCAGCAACTTGAGGCGGGAGTACAATGAGCAGTTCTTC. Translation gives CASNLRREYNEQFF.

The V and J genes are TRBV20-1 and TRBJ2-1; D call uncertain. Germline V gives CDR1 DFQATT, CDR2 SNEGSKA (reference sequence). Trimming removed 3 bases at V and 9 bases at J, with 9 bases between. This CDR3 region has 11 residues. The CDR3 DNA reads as TGCAGTGCTAGCCCGTCTGTTGAGCAGTTCTTC. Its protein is CSASPSVEQFF.

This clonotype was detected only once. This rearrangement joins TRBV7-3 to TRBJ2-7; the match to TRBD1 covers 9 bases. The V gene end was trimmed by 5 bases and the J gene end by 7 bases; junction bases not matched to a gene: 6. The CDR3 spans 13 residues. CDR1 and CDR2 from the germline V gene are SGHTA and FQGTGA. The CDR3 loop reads CASSPQQGAEQYF. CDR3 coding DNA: TGTGCCAGCAGCCCTCAACAGGGGGCAGAGCAGTACTTC.

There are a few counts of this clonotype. The CDR3 nucleotides are TGCGCCAGCAGCTTTTTCCTAGGACTGCAGAGCTCCTACAATGAGCAGTTCTTC. Encoded protein: CASSFFLGLQSSYNEQFF. The chain joins TRBV5-1 to TRBJ2-1; D possibly corresponds to TRBD2 (5 bases). Germline lookup yields CDR1 SGHRS and CDR2 YFSETQ. The CDR3 runs 18 residues. Trimming removed 2 bases from V and 0 bases from J, with 18 bases in between.

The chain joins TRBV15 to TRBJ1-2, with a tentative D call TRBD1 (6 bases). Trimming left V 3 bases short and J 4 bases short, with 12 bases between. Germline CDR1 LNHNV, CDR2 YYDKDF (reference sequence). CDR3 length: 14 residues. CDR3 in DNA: TGTGCCACCAGCAGGGCAGGGGCAGGCTATGGCTACACCTTC. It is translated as CATSRAGAGYGYTF.

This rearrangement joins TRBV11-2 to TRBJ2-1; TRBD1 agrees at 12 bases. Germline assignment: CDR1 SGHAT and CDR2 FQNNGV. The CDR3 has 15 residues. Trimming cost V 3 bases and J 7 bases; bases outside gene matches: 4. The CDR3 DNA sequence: TGTGCCAGCAGCTTGGGACAGGGGGCGGGTAATGAGCAGTTCTTC. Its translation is CASSLGQGAGNEQFF.

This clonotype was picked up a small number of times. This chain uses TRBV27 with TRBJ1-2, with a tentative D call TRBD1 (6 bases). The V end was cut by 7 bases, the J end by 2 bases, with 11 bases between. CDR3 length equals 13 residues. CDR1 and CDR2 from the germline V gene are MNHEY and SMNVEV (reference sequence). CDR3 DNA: TGTGCCAGCAAACAGGGCCAAAACTATGGCTACACCTTC. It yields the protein CASKQGQNYGYTF.

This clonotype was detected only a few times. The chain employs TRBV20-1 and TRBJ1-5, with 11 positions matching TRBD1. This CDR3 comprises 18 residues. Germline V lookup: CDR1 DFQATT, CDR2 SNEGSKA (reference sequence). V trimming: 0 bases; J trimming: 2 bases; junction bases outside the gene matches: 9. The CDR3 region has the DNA TGCAGTGCTAGAGATCCCGGGACAGGGGGTAGTCGCAATCAGCCCCAGCATTTT. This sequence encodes CSARDPGTGGSRNQPQHF.

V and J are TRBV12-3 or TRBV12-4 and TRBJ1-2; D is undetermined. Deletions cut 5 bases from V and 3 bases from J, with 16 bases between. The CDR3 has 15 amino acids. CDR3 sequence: CASSMTLAGYYGYTF. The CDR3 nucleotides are TGTGCCAGCAGTATGACCCTAGCGGGGTACTATGGCTACACCTTC.

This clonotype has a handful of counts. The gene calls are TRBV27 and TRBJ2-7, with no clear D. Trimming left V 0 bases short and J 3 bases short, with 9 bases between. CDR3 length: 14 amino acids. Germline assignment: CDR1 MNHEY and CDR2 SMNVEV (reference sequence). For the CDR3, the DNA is TGTGCCAGCAGTTTATCTTACCCCAACTACGAGCAGTACTTC. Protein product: CASSLSYPNYEQYF.

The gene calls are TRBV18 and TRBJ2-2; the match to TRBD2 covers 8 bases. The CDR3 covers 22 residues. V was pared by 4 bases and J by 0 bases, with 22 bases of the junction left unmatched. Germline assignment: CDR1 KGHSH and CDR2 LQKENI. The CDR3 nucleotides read TGTGCCAGCTCACTCCCCGTCCCGCTAGCGGGCCCCGTGCGCGCGAACACCGGGGAGCTGTTTTTT. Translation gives CASSLPVPLAGPVRANTGELFF.

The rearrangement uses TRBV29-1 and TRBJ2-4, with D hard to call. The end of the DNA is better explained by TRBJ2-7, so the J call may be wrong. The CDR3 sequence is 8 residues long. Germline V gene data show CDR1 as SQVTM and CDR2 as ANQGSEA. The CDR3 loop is CSGTEQYF. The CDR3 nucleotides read TGCAGCGGGACCGAGCAGTACTTC.

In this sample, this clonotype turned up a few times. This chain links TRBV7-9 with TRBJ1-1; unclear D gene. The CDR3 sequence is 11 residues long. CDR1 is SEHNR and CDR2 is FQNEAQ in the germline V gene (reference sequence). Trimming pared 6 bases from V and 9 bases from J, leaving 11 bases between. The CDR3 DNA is TGTGCCAGCAGAGCCCTGGGCCAAGCTTTCTTT. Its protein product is CASRALGQAFF.

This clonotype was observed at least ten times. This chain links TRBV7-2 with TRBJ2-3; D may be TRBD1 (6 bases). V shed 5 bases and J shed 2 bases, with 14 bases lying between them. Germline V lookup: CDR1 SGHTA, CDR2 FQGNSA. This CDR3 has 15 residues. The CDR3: CASSLTRQVTDTQYF. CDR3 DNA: TGTGCCAGCAGCCTCACCCGACAGGTCACAGATACGCAGTATTTT.